Included here is one T cell receptor (beta chain) sequence, with context. The data belong to a study of control samples from healthy donors and cancer patients. The CDR3 covers 15 residues. The germline V gene has CDR1 MNHEY and CDR2 SVGAGI. V dropped 4 bases and J dropped 8; count of bases not matched to a gene: 11. The repertoire was sequenced with immunoSEQ multiplex PCR; TCRdb's copy has only in-frame clones and lacks some. Among some 150,000 clones listed, more than 85% were seen once. This chain connects TRBV6-5 to TRBJ2-1; TRBD2 matches at 7 bases. The TCR originated in a man aged 45-65 years in good health. Sequenced sample: blood. The CDR3 sequence: CASSSPGGSTYEQFF. As DNA, the CDR3 is TGTGCCAGCAGTTCCCCGGGCGGGAGTACCTATGAGCAGTTCTTC.